The 14 T cell receptor beta chains in this list originate from one sample, sequenced in a study of identical twins. TCRdb reanalysed the 5' RACE reads using MiXCR and keeps one entry per CDR3 protein. The repertoire has 1.5 million to 2 million distinct CDR3 sequences, roughly a third of them found once; the top ten carry around 0.25%. Input material: cord blood. These receptors were taken from a newborn girl in good health.

This clonotype showed up just a few times. The chain employs TRBV6-2 or TRBV6-3 and TRBJ1-6; TRBD1 might be the D (5 bases). Per germline, CDR1 MNHEY and CDR2 SVGEGT. The CDR3 sequence is 16 residues long. V was trimmed by 0 bases and J by 9 bases, leaving 15 bases between them. In nucleotides, the CDR3 is TGTGCCAGCAGTTACTCGAAAACAGGCCTAGGTTCACCCCTCCACTTT. This gives the protein CASSYSKTGLGSPLHF.

There are many counts of this clonotype. J is TRBJ2-7 and V is TRBV5-5, with a tentative D call TRBD1 (6 bases). The CDR3 spans 15 residues. In germline, CDR1 is SGHKS, CDR2 YYEKEE (reference sequence). The V end lost 2 bases, the J end lost 5 bases, and 17 bases lay between the germline ends. This CDR3 reads CASSFFRTGIHEQYF. DNA for the CDR3: TGTGCCAGCAGCTTTTTTCGAACAGGGATTCACGAGCAGTACTTC.

This clonotype showed up just a few times. This chain links TRBV2 with TRBJ2-6; no definite D call. The CDR3 totals 15 residues. Per the germline V gene, CDR1 is SNHLY and CDR2 is FYNNEI. Deletions cut 7 bases from V and 1 base from J, with 11 bases between. CDR3: CASTLEQSGANVLTF. DNA for the CDR3: TGTGCCAGCACCCTAGAACAGTCTGGGGCCAACGTCCTGACTTTC. The full variable domain, in which reference TRBV2 and TRBJ2-6 provide the parts outside the CDR3, is EPEVTQTPSHQVTQMGQEVILRCVPISNHLYFYWYRQILGQKVEFLVSFYNNEISEKSEIFDDQFSVERPDGSNFTLKIRSTKLEDSAMYFCASTLEQSGANVLTFGAGSRLTVL.

This rearrangement joins TRBV7-8 to TRBJ2-1; 8 nucleotides agree with TRBD1. The V segment lost 8 bases and the J segment 2 bases; nucleotides outside the gene matches: 8. CDR3 length equals 15 residues. Looked up from germline, CDR1 is SGHVS and CDR2 is FQNEAQ. CDR3 loop: CASRPGGLAYNEQFF. In DNA, the CDR3 is TGTGCCAGCCGCCCAGGGGGCTTGGCCTACAATGAGCAGTTCTTC.

This clonotype was seen many times. The V and J genes are TRBV27 and TRBJ1-5; no clear D. CDR1 is MNHEY and CDR2 is SMNVEV in the germline V gene (reference sequence). The CDR3 contains 12 residues. V was trimmed by 3 bases and J by 5 bases, leaving 5 bases between them. The CDR3 DNA is TGTGCCAGCAGTTTGAGAGATCAGCCCCAGCATTTT. This translates into CASSLRDQPQHF.

The V and J genes are TRBV20-1 and TRBJ2-7; D is unclear. Germline V gives CDR1 DFQATT, CDR2 SNEGSKA (reference sequence). The CDR3 totals 12 residues. The V end lost 1 base, the J end lost 6 bases, and 10 bases lay between the germline ends. The CDR3 reads CSARGGVSEQYF. The CDR3 DNA sequence: TGCAGTGCTAGAGGTGGGGTCAGCGAGCAGTACTTC.

This clonotype came up many times. This clone may be a read error of a much larger clone one base away. The chain combines TRBV27 with TRBJ2-7, with a weak D call TRBD1 (5 bases). The CDR3 consists of 13 residues. Looked up from germline, CDR1 is MNHEY and CDR2 is SMNVEV (reference sequence). V lost 4 bases and J 0 bases, leaving 7 bases between the germline ends. CDR3 sequence reads: CASSWGSSYEQYF. The CDR3 DNA reads as TGTGCCAGCAGTTGGGGCAGCTCCTACGAGCAGTACTTC.

This sequence joins TRBV20-1 and TRBJ1-1; TRBD1 matches 10 bases. With V trimmed by 3 bases and J by 8 bases, 6 bases remained unmatched. CDR1 and CDR2 from the germline V gene are DFQATT and SNEGSKA (reference sequence). The length of the CDR3 is 13 residues. The CDR3 nucleotides read TGCAGTGCTAGCGAAGGACAGGGGGTCGAAGCTTTCTTT. Translated: CSASEGQGVEAFF.

CDR3 residues: CASSATSSPYEQYF. CDR3 coding DNA: TGTGCCAGCAGCGCCACTAGTTCCCCCTACGAGCAGTACTTC. This chain uses TRBV5-6 with TRBJ2-7, with a weak D call TRBD2 (5 bases). From germline, CDR1 is SGHDT and CDR2 YYEEEE. The germline V and J ends were trimmed by 4 bases and 2 bases, with 13 bases remaining between them. The CDR3 loop spans 14 amino acids.

This clonotype was recorded a few times. The chain recombines TRBV9 with TRBJ2-3; 9 bases match TRBD2. CDR3 length: 17 amino acids. With V trimmed by 0 bases and J by 3 bases, 8 bases remained unmatched. Per germline, CDR1 SGDLS and CDR2 YYNGEE. The CDR3 spells CASSVGVGGRGTDTQYF. CDR3 in DNA: TGTGCCAGCAGCGTAGGAGTCGGCGGGAGGGGGACAGATACGCAGTATTTT. The full variable domain, with the rest looked up from reference TRBV9 and TRBJ2-3, is DSGVTQTPKHLITATGQRVTLRCSPRSGDLSVYWYQQSLDQGLQFLIQYYNGEERAKGNILERFSAQQFPDLHSELNLSSLELGDSALYFCASSVGVGGRGTDTQYFGPGTRLTVL.

This sequence joins TRBV6-2 or TRBV6-3 and TRBJ2-2; TRBD2 is a possible D gene (5 bases). Germline CDR1 is MNHEY and CDR2 is SVGEGT. Trimming stripped 3 bases from V and 4 bases from J, with 12 bases between. There are 15 residues in the CDR3. In DNA form, the CDR3 reads TGTGCCAGCAGTTATTCAAACGGAGGCACCGGGGAGCTGTTTTTT. It translates to CASSYSNGGTGELFF.

This clonotype was found a few times. A much larger clone differs from this one at a single base, so this may be a read error. The chain couples TRBV7-9 to TRBJ1-2; D ambiguous. Germline CDR1 reads SEHNR; CDR2 reads FQNEAQ (reference sequence). The ends were cut back, 0 bases at V and 4 bases at J, with 6 bases in the middle. The CDR3 is 13 residues long. The CDR3, as DNA: TGTGCCAGCAGCTTAGCGAATGGCTATGGCTACACCTTC. Amino acid sequence: CASSLANGYGYTF.

This clonotype was recorded a few times. As DNA, the CDR3 is TGTGCCACCAGTGATTCCGCCGGGACAGGGCCTTACAATGAGCAGTTCTTC. Protein product: CATSDSAGTGPYNEQFF. The chain recombines TRBV24-1 with TRBJ2-1; TRBD1 aligns across 9 bases. The V gene's germline CDR1 is KGHDR and CDR2 SFDVKD. V was clipped by 2 bases and J by 4 bases; unmatched bases: 8. The CDR3 loop spans 17 amino acids.

The genes are TRBV7-8 and TRBJ2-3; D is possibly TRBD1 or TRBD2 (6 bases each). This CDR3 region has 17 residues. Germline-derived CDR1 and CDR2 are SGHVS and FQNEAQ. The V gene lost 1 base and the J gene lost 0 bases, with 14 bases spanning the gap. DNA of the CDR3: TGTGCCAGCAGCTTAGGTCCGGGGGCCCTAAGCACAGATACGCAGTATTTT. Its translation: CASSLGPGALSTDTQYF.